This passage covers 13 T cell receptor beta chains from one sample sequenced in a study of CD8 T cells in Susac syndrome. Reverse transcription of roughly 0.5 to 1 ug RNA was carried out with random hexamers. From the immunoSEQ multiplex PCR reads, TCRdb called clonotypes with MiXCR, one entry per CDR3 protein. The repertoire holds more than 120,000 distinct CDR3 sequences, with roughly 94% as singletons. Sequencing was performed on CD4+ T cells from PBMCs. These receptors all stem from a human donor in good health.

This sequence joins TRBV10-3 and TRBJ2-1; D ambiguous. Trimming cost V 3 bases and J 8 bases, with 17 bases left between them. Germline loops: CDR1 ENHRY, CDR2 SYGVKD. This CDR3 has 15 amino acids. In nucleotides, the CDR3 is TGTGCCATCAGTGAAGGCCAAGAAGTGTTCGATGAGCAGTTCTTC. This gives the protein CAISEGQEVFDEQFF.

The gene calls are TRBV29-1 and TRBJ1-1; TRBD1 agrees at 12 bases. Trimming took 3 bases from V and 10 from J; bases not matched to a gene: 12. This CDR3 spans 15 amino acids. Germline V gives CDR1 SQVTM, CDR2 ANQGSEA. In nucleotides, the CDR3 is TGCAGCGTTGACGCTTCCGGGACAGGGGGCCGGGGAGCTTTCTTT. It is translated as CSVDASGTGGRGAFF.

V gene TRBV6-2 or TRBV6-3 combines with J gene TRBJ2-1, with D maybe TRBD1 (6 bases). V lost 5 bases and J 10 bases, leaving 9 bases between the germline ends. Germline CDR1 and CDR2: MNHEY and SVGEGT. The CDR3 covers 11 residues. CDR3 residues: CASSQGPEQFF. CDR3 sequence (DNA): TGTGCCAGCAGTCAGGGGCCCGAGCAGTTCTTC.

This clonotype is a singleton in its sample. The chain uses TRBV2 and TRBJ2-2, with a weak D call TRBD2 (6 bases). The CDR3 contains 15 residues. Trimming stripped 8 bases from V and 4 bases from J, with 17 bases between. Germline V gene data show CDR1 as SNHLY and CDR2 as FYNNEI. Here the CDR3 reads CASVTSTGSTGELFF. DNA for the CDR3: TGTGCCAGCGTTACTAGCACGGGGAGCACCGGGGAGCTGTTTTTT.

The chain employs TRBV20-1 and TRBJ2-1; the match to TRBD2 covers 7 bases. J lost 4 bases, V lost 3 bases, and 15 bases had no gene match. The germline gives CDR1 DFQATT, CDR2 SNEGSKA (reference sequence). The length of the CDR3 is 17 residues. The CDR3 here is CSARSQRDRRVYNEQFF. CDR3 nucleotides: TGCAGTGCTAGGAGCCAGCGGGATAGGAGGGTATACAATGAGCAGTTCTTC.

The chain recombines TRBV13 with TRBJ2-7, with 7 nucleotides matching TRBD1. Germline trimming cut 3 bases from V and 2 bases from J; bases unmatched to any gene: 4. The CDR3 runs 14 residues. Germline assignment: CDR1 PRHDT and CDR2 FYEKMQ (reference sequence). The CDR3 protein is CASSFGQAAYEQYF. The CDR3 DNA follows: TGTGCCAGCAGCTTCGGACAGGCTGCCTACGAGCAGTACTTC.

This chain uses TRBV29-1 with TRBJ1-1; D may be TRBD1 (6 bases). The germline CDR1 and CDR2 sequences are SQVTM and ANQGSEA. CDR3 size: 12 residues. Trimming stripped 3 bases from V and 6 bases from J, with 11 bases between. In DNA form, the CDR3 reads TGCAGCGTTGACACCGGGGGCGCTGAAGCTTTCTTT. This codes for CSVDTGGAEAFF.

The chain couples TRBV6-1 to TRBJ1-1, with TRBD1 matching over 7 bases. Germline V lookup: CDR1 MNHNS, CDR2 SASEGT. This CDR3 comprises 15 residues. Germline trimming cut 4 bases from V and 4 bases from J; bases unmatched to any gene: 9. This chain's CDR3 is CASSASTGLSTEAFF. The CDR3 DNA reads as TGTGCCAGCAGTGCCTCGACAGGGCTTAGCACTGAAGCTTTCTTT.

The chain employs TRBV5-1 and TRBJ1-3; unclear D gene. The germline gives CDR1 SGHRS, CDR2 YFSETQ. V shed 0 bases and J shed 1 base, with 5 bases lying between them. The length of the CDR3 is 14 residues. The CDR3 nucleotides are TGCGCCAGCAGCTTGGCAACTTCTGGAAACACCATATATTTT. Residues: CASSLATSGNTIYF. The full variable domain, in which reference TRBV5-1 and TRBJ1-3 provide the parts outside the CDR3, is KAGVTQTPRYLIKTRGQQVTLSCSPISGHRSVSWYQQTPGQGLQFLFEYFSETQRNKGNFPGRFSGRQFSNSRSEMNVSTLELGDSALYLCASSLATSGNTIYFGEGSWLTVV.

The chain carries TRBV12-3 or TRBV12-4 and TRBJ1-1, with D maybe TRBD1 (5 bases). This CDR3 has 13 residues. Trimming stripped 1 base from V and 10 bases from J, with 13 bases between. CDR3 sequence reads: CASSLVGTLGAFF. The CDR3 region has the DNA TGTGCCAGCAGTTTAGTCGGGACCCTGGGAGCTTTCTTT.

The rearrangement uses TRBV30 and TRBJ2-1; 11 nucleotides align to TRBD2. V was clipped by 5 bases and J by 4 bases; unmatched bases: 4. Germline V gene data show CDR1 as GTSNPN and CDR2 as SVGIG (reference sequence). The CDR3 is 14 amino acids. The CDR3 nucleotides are TGTGCCTGGCGGGGACTAGCGGCTTACAATGAGCAGTTCTTC. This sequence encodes CAWRGLAAYNEQFF. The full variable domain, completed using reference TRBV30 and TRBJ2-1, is SQTIHQWPATLVQPVGSPLSLECTVEGTSNPNLYWYRQAAGRGLQLLFYSVGIGQISSEVPQNLSASRPQDRQFILSSKKLLLSDSGFYLCAWRGLAAYNEQFFGPGTRLTVL.

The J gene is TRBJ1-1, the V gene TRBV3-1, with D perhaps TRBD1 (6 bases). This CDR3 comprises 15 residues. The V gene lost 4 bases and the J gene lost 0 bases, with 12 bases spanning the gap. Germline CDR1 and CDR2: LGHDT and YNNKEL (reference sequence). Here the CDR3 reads CASSPGQLMNTEAFF. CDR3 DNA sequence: TGTGCCAGCAGCCCCGGACAGTTGATGAACACTGAAGCTTTCTTT.

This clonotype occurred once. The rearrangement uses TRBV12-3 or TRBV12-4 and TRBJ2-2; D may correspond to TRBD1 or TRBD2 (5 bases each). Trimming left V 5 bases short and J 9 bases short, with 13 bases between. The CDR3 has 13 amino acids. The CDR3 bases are TGTGCCAGCAGTCGGGACCCGAGTAGGGAGCTGTTTTTT. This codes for CASSRDPSRELFF.